These 17 T cell receptor beta chains were sequenced from one sample in a study of blood T cell repertoires in COVID-19. Sequencing was performed with immunoSEQ multiplex PCR; in TCRdb, only in-frame clones are kept and a portion is missing. Of 85,000 to 100,000 clones listed, 86% were seen once; the top ten hold approximately 12%. Sequencing was performed on peripheral blood. The receptors derive from a woman aged 55-75 years in a cohort sampled during active or convalescent COVID-19.

The sample holds one count of this clone. The chain combines TRBV16 with TRBJ1-5; TRBD1 agrees at 9 bases. The CDR3 consists of 22 residues. The germline gives CDR1 KGHSY, CDR2 FQNENV. V shed 0 bases and J 6 bases; nucleotides not matched to a gene: 24. The CDR3 DNA sequence: TGTGCCAGCAGCCAATCGAGAGTGACAGGGGGTAGTCTTTTCCATATCGGTCAGCCCCAGCATTTT. It encodes CASSQSRVTGGSLFHIGQPQHF.

The chain uses TRBV6-6 and TRBJ1-6; the D is unclear. In germline, CDR1 is MNHNY, CDR2 SVGAGI (reference sequence). The ends were cut back, 5 bases at V and 9 bases at J, with 8 bases in the middle. The CDR3 is made up of 12 amino acids. For the CDR3, the DNA is TGTGCCAGCAGTCCCCCCGGTTCACCCCTCCACTTT. This sequence encodes CASSPPGSPLHF.

V is TRBV12-5 and J is TRBJ2-3, with TRBD1 matching over 8 bases. This CDR3 has 15 amino acids. Germline lookup yields CDR1 LGHNT and CDR2 FRNRAP. V lost 5 bases to trimming and J lost 4 bases; unmatched junction nucleotides: 8. The CDR3 protein is CASGEQGVGADTQYF. The DNA for the CDR3 is TGTGCTAGTGGTGAACAGGGGGTCGGTGCAGATACGCAGTATTTT.

The chain couples TRBV27 to TRBJ1-4, with TRBD1 as a possible D gene (6 bases). Germline CDR1 and CDR2: MNHEY and SMNVEV (reference sequence). The V and J ends lost 2 bases and 4 bases respectively, with 8 bases between them. This CDR3 has 14 residues. CDR3 in DNA: TGTGCCAGCAGTTTACAGGGGATTAATGAAAAACTGTTTTTT. It encodes CASSLQGINEKLFF.

In DNA, the CDR3 is TGTGCCAGCAGTTTATGGGCAGGGGGTAGGGAGACCCAGTACTTC. Translated, it gives CASSLWAGGRETQYF. This sequence joins TRBV28 and TRBJ2-5; 7 bases fit TRBD1. V trimming: 0 bases; J trimming: 5 bases; junction bases outside the gene matches: 6. This CDR3 is 15 amino acids long. Germline CDR1 reads MDHEN; CDR2 reads SYDVKM.

This clone was seen a single time. The chain joins TRBV24-1 to TRBJ2-7; 12 nucleotides agree with TRBD2. Germline CDR1 and CDR2: KGHDR and SFDVKD. With 4 bases clipped from V and 1 base from J, the junction kept 16 bases outside the gene matches. The CDR3 is 20 residues long. CDR3 sequence: CATSDPASGGDLVGSYEQYF. CDR3 nucleotide sequence: TGTGCCACCAGTGACCCCGCTAGCGGGGGGGACCTCGTTGGATCCTACGAGCAGTACTTC.

The chain has TRBV5-1 and TRBJ2-7; a possible D gene is TRBD2 (7 bases). In germline, CDR1 is SGHRS, CDR2 YFSETQ. This CDR3 spans 15 amino acids. Trimming removed 5 bases from V and 2 bases from J, with 17 bases in between. CDR3 DNA: TGCGCCAGCAGGGCCCCAGGGGAGGGTACCTACGAGCAGTACTTC. It is translated as CASRAPGEGTYEQYF.

The V gene is TRBV29-1, the J gene TRBJ2-7; possibly TRBD1 for D (7 bases). CDR1 SQVTM and CDR2 ANQGSEA come from the germline V gene. This CDR3 spans 13 amino acids. V was pared by 1 base and J by 3 bases, with 10 bases between. The CDR3 protein is CSVEAQGGYEQYF. The CDR3 coding sequence is TGCAGCGTTGAAGCGCAGGGGGGCTACGAGCAGTACTTC.

The rearrangement uses TRBV2 and TRBJ2-5, with 7 bases lining up with TRBD1. V was clipped by 9 bases and J by 3 bases; unmatched bases: 7. CDR1 and CDR2 from the germline V gene are SNHLY and FYNNEI. The CDR3 runs to 13 residues. The DNA of the CDR3 is TGTGCCAGTCACAGGGGCAAGGAAGAGACCCAGTACTTC. Translation: CASHRGKEETQYF.

The chain employs TRBV11-3 and TRBJ2-5; tentatively, D is TRBD2 (5 bases). The CDR3 totals 14 residues. Between the trimmed V and J ends, which lost 4 bases and 4 bases, there was a span of 13 bases. Germline-derived CDR1 and CDR2 are SGHNT and YENEEA. The CDR3 loop reads CASSSGLGPETQYF. The CDR3 DNA is TGTGCCAGCAGCTCTGGACTGGGCCCAGAGACCCAGTACTTC.

The chain has TRBV18 and TRBJ2-1, with a weak D call TRBD2 (8 bases). V was cut by 4 bases and J by 6 bases, with 22 bases left in between. From germline, CDR1 is KGHSH and CDR2 LQKENI. The CDR3 contains 17 residues. The CDR3 nucleotides are TGTGCCAGCTCACGCGCCGGGGGGGCCGACAGGGTCAATGAGCAGTTCTTC. Translating gives CASSRAGGADRVNEQFF.

The V gene is TRBV5-6, the J gene TRBJ1-4, with TRBD1 matching over 7 bases. The germline gives CDR1 SGHDT, CDR2 YYEEEE. The V gene end was trimmed by 0 bases and the J gene end by 0 bases; junction bases not matched to a gene: 2. CDR3 length equals 16 residues. Here the CDR3 DNA reads TGTGCCAGCAGCTTGGCAGGGGGTTCAACTAATGAAAAACTGTTTTTT. Protein product: CASSLAGGSTNEKLFF.

V and J are TRBV6-6 and TRBJ2-1; 8 bases agree with TRBD2. The CDR3 runs to 13 residues. V lost 4 bases, J lost 5 bases, and 1 base stayed unmatched. In germline, CDR1 is MNHNY, CDR2 SVGAGI (reference sequence). CDR3 loop: CASSSLADNEQFF. DNA for the CDR3: TGTGCCAGCAGTTCACTAGCGGACAATGAGCAGTTCTTC.

V usage is TRBV25-1 and J usage is TRBJ2-1; 7 nucleotides line up with TRBD1. J was trimmed by 8 bases and V by 4 bases; bases with no gene match: 5. The length of the CDR3 is 13 residues. Germline CDR1 and CDR2: MGHDK and SYGVNS. The CDR3 DNA reads TGTGCCAGCAGTGTTGAGGGGGCAGATGAGCAGTTCTTC. Its protein is CASSVEGADEQFF.

The V gene is TRBV3-1 (or the pseudogene TRBV3-2), the J gene TRBJ2-7, with 11 bases aligning to TRBD2. Germline V gene lookup returns CDR1 LGHDT and CDR2 YNNKEL (reference sequence). Trimming at V came to 0 bases and at J to 2 bases, leaving 6 bases not matched to a gene. The CDR3 has 17 amino acids. CDR3 in amino acids: CASSQDRSSGRTYEQYF. The CDR3 DNA follows: TGTGCCAGCAGCCAAGATCGGTCTAGCGGGAGGACCTACGAGCAGTACTTC.

This chain links TRBV10-2 with TRBJ2-7; 7 bases are a match to TRBD1. V gave up 9 bases and J gave up 1 base; unmatched junction bases: 9. Germline V gene sequence: CDR1 WSHSY, CDR2 SAAADI. This CDR3 has 14 residues. DNA for the CDR3: TGCGCCAGTAGAGGGACAGCGATATCCTACGAGCAGTACTTC. It specifies CASRGTAISYEQYF.

The rearrangement links TRBV5-1 to TRBJ1-2; tentatively, D is TRBD1 (6 bases). V was trimmed by 0 bases and J by 4 bases, leaving 7 bases between them. Germline V gene sequence: CDR1 SGHRS, CDR2 YFSETQ. The CDR3 length is 13 residues. The CDR3 DNA is TGCGCCAGCAGCTTGGGAGGGGGCTATGGCTACACCTTC. Amino acid sequence: CASSLGGGYGYTF.